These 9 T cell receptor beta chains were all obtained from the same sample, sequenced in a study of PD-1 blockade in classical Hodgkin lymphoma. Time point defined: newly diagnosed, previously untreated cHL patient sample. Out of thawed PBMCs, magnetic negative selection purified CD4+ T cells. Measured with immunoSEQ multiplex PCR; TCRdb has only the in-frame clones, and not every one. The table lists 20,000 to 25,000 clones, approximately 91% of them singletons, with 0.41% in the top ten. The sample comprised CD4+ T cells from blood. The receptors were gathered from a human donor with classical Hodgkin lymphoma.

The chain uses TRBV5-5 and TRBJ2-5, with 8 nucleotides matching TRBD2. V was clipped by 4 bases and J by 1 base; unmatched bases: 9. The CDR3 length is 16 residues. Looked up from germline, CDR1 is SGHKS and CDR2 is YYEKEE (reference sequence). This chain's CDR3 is CASSLRGGAGQETQYF. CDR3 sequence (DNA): TGTGCCAGCAGCCTCCGGGGGGGGGCAGGCCAAGAGACCCAGTACTTC.

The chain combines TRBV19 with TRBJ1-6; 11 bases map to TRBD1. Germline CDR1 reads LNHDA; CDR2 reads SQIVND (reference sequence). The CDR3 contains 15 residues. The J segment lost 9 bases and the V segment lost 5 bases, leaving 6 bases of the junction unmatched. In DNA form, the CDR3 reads TGTGCCAGTAGTCCCCGGGACAGGGGGTCTTCACCCCTCCACTTT. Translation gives CASSPRDRGSSPLHF.

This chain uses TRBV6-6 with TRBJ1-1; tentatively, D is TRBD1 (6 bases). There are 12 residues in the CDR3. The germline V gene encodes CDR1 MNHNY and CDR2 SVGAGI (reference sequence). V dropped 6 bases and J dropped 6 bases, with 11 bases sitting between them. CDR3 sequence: CASSPGASEAFF. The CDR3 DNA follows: TGTGCCAGCAGCCCGGGGGCCTCTGAAGCTTTCTTT.

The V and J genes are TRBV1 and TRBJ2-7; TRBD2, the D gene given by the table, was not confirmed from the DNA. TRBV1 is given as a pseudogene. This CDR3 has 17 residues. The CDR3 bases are TGCACCAGCAGCCATCCCTTGGCGGGGTACAGCTCCTACGAGCAGTACTTC. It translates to CTSSHPLAGYSSYEQYF.

The CDR3 region is CASSVGRTNYGYTF. For the CDR3, the DNA is TGTGCCAGCAGCGTCGGGAGGACTAACTATGGCTACACCTTC. The chain employs TRBV9 and TRBJ1-2, with no clear D. Germline V gene sequence: CDR1 SGDLS, CDR2 YYNGEE. V gave up 2 bases and J gave up 0 bases, with 8 bases separating them. CDR3 length: 14 residues.

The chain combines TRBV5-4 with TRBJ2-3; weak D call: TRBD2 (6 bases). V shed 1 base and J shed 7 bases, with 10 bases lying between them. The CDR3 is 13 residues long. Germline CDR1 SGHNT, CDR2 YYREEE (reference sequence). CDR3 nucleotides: TGTGCCAGCAGCTTGCCCGGGGGAAATACGCAGTATTTT. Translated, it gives CASSLPGGNTQYF.

The CDR3 bases are TGTGCCAGCGGGGTCGGGACGACAGATACGCAGTATTTT. It is translated as CASGVGTTDTQYF. The chain couples TRBV6-6 to TRBJ2-3; TRBD1 or TRBD2 may be the D gene (5 bases each). The CDR3 loop spans 13 amino acids. Trimming removed 8 bases at V and 3 bases at J, with 12 bases between. Germline-derived CDR1 and CDR2 are MNHNY and SVGAGI (reference sequence).

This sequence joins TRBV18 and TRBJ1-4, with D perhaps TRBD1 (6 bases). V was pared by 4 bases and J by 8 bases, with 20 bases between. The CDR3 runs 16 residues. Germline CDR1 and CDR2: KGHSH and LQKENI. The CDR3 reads CASSLFPGQGYEKLFF. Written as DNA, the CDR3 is TGTGCCAGCTCACTTTTCCCGGGACAAGGGTACGAAAAACTGTTTTTT.

For the CDR3, the DNA is TGTGCCAGCAGTTTGGACAGGGGGTCCTACAATGAGCAGTTCTTC. It codes for CASSLDRGSYNEQFF. The chain carries TRBV2 and TRBJ2-1, with 10 bases aligning to TRBD1. V shed 5 bases and J 1 base; nucleotides not matched to a gene: 2. Germline lookup yields CDR1 SNHLY and CDR2 FYNNEI. The CDR3 extends over 15 amino acids.